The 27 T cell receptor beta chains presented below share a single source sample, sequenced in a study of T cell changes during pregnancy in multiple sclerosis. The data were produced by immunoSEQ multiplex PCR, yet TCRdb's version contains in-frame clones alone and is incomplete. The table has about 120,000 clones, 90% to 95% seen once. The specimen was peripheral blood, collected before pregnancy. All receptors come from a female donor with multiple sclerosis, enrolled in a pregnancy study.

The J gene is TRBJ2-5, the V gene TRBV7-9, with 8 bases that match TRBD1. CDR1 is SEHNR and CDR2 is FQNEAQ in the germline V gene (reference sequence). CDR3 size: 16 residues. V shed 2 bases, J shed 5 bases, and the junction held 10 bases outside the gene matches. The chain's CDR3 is CASSLPRTGRRETQYF. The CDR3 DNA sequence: TGTGCCAGCAGCTTACCTCGGACAGGGAGGAGGGAGACCCAGTACTTC.

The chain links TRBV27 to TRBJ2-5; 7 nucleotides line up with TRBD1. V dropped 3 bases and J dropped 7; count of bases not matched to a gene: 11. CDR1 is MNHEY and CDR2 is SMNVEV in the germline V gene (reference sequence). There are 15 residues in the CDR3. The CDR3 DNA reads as TGTGCCAGCAGTTTTTCCCAAGGGGGCGCGGGGACCCAGTACTTC. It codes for CASSFSQGGAGTQYF.

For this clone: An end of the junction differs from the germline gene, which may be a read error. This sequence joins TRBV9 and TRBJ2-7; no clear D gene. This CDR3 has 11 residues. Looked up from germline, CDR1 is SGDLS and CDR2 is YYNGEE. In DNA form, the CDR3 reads TGTGCCAGCAGCGACCGATACGGGCAGTACTTC. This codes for CASSDRYGQYF. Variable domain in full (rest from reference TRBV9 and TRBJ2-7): DSGVTQTPKHLITATGQRVTLRCSPRSGDLSVYWYQQSLDQGLQFLIQYYNGEERAKGNILERFSAQQFPDLHSELNLSSLELGDSALYFCASSDRYGQYFGPGTRLTVT.

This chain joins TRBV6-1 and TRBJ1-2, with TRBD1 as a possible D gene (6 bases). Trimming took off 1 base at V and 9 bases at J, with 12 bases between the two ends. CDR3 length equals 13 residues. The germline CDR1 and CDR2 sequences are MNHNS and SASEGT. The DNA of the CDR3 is TGTGCCAGCAGTGAAGGACAGGCCGGTCGCTACACCTTC. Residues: CASSEGQAGRYTF.

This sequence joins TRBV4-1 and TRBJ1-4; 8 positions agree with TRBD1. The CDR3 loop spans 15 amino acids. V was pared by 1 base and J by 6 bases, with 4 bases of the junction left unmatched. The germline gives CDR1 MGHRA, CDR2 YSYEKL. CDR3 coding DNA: TGCGCCAGCAGCCAAGGGACAGGGAATTATGAAAAACTGTTTTTT. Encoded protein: CASSQGTGNYEKLFF.

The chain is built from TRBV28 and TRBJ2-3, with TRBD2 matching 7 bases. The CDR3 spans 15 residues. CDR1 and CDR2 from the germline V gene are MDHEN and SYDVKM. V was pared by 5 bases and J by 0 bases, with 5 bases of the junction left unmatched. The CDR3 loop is CASSSGIPSTDTQYF. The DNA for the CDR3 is TGTGCCAGCAGTAGCGGGATCCCTAGCACAGATACGCAGTATTTT.

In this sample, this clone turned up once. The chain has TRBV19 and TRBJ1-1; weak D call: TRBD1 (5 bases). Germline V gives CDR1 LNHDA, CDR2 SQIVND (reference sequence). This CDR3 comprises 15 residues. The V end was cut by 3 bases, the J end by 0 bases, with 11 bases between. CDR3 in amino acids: CASSIPAGVNTEAFF. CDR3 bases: TGTGCCAGTAGTATTCCGGCGGGGGTGAACACTGAAGCTTTCTTT.

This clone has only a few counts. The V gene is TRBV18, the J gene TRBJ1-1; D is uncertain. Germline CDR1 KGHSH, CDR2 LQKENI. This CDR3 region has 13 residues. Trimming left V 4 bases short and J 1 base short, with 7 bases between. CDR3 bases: TGTGCCAGCTCACAACTGCAGAACACTGAAGCTTTCTTT. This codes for CASSQLQNTEAFF.

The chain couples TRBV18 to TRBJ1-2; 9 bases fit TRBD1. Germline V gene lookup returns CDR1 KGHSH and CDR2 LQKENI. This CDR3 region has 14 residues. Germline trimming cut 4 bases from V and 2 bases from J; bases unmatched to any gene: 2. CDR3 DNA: TGTGCCAGCTCACAAGGACAGGGGAACTATGGCTACACCTTC. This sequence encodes CASSQGQGNYGYTF.

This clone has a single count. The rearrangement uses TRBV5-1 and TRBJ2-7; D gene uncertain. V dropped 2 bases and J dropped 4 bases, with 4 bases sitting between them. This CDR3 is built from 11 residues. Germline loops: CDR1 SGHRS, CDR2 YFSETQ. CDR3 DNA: TGCGCCAGCAGCTTCAGGTACGAGCAGTACTTC. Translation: CASSFRYEQYF.

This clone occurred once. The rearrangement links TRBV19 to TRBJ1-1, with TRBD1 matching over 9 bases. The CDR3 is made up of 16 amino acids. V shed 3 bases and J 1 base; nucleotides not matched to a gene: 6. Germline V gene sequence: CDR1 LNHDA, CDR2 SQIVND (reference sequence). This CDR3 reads CASSMRDRAWNTEAFF. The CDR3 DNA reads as TGTGCCAGTAGTATGCGGGACAGGGCTTGGAACACTGAAGCTTTCTTT.

The CDR3 here is CASTNRAGQPQHF. CDR3 coding DNA: TGTGCCAGCACTAACAGAGCAGGTCAGCCCCAGCATTTT. This chain connects TRBV6-1 to TRBJ1-5; D gene unclear. Trimming took off 7 bases at V and 6 bases at J, with 13 bases between the two ends. The CDR3 covers 13 residues. Germline loops: CDR1 MNHNS, CDR2 SASEGT.

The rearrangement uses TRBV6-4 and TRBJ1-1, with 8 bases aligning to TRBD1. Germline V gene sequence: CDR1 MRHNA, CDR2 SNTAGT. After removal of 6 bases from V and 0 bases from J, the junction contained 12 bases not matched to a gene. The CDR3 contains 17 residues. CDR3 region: CASRPNGQGSLNTEAFF. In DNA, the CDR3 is TGTGCCAGCAGGCCCAACGGACAGGGATCACTGAACACTGAAGCTTTCTTT.

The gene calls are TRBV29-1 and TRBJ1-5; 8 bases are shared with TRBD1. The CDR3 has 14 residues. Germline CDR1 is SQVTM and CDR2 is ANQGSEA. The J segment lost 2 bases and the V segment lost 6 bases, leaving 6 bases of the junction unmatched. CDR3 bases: TGCAGCGTCGGCGGGGGACAGGGCAATCAGCCCCAGCATTTT. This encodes CSVGGGQGNQPQHF.

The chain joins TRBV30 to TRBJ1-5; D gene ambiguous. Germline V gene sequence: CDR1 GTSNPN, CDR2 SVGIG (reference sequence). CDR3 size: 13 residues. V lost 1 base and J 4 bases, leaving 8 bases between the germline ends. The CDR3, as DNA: TGTGCCTGGAGTGGGGCCGATAATCAGCCCCAGCATTTT. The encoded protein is CAWSGADNQPQHF.

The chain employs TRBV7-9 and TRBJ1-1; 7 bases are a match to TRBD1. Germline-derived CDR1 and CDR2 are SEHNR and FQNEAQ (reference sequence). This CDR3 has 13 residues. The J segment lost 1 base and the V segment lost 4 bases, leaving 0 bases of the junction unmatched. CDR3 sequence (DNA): TGTGCCAGCAGCTGGGACAGGAACACTGAAGCTTTCTTT. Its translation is CASSWDRNTEAFF.

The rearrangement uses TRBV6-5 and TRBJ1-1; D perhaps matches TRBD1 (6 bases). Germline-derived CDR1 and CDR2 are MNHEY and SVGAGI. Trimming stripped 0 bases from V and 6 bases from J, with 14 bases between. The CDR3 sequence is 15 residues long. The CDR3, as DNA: TGTGCCAGCAGTTACTCAAGGGGGTTGTCCCCTGAAGCTTTCTTT. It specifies CASSYSRGLSPEAFF.

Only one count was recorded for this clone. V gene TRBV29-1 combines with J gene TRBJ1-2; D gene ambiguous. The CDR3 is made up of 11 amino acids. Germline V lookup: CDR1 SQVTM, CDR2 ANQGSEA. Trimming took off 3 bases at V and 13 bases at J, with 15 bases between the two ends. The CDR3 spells CSVDGRQFSTF. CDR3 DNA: TGCAGCGTTGACGGCAGGCAATTCAGCACCTTC.

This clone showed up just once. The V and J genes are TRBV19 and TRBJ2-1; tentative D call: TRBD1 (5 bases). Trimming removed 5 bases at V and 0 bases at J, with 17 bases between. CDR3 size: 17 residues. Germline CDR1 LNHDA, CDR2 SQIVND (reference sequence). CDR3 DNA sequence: TGTGCCAGTAGTCCCAGCAGGGCCTCTATCTCCTACAATGAGCAGTTCTTC. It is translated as CASSPSRASISYNEQFF. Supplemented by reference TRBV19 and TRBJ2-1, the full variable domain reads DGGITQSPKYLFRKEGQNVTLSCEQNLNHDAMYWYRQDPGQGLRLIYYSQIVNDFQKGDIAEGYSVSREKKESFPLTVTSAQKNPTAFYLCASSPSRASISYNEQFFGPGTRLTVL.

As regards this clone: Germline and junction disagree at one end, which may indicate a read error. In nucleotides, the CDR3 is TGTGCCAGTAGGGAGACAGGTCCCCTGGATGGCCACACCTTC. Translation gives CASRETGPLDGHTF. The chain is built from TRBV19 and TRBJ1-2; TRBD1 might be the D (6 bases). CDR3 length: 14 residues. Per the germline V gene, CDR1 is LNHDA and CDR2 is SQIVND (reference sequence).

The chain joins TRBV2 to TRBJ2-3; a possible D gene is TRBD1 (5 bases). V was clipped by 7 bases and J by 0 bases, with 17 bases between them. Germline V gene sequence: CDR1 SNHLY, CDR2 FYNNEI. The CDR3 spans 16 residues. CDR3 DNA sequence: TGTGCCAGCAAGGGGATTCTGGATCCTAGCACAGATACGCAGTATTTT. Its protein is CASKGILDPSTDTQYF.

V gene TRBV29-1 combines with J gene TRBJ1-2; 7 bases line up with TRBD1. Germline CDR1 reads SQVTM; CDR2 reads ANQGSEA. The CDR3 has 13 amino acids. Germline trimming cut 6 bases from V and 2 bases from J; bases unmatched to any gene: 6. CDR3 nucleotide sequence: TGCAGCGTCGACCAGACAGGGAACTATGGCTACACCTTC. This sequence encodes CSVDQTGNYGYTF.

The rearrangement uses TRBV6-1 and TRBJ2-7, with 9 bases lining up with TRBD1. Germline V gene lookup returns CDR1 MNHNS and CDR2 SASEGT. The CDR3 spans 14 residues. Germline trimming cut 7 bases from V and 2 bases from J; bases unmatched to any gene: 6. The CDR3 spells CASTGTGNPYEQYF. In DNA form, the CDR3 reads TGTGCCAGCACCGGGACAGGGAATCCCTACGAGCAGTACTTC.

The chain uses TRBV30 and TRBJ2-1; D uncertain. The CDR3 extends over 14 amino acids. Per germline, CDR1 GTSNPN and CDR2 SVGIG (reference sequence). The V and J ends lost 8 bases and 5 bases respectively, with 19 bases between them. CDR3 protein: CATDPLRGNNEQFF. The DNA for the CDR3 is TGTGCCACTGACCCCCTGCGCGGTAACAATGAGCAGTTCTTC.

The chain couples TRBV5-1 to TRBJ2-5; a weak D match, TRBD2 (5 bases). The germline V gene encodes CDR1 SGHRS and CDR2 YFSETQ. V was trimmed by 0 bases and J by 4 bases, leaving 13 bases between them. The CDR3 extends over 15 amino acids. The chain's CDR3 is CASSLVGGRTETQYF. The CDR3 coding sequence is TGCGCCAGCAGCTTGGTAGGTGGGAGAACAGAGACCCAGTACTTC.

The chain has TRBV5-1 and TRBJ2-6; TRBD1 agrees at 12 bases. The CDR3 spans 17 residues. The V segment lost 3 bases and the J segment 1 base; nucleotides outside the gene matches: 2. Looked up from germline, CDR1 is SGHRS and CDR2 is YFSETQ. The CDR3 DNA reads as TGCGCCAGCAGCTCGGGACAGGGGGCGTCTGGGGCCAACGTCCTGACTTTC. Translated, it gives CASSSGQGASGANVLTF.

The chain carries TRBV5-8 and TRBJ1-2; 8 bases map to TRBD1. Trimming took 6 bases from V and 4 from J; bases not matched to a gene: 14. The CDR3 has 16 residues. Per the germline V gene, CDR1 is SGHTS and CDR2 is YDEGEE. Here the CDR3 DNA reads TGTGCCAGCACCCGAGTTGGGGCAGGGGGCCCCTATGGCTACACCTTC. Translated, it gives CASTRVGAGGPYGYTF.